The T cell receptor beta chain described here comes from a study of prognosis after radiotherapy for stage I lung cancer. Background on the study: Concurrently with stereotactic body radiotherapy, no other therapy was received by any patient.

Genomic DNA yielded TCR beta CDR3, amplified by two-round multiplex PCR. First-round PCR employed TRBV- and TRBJ-specific primers for each gene. TCRdb called the multiplex PCR reads again in MiXCR, with one record for every CDR3 protein. The sample contains 13,000 to 15,000 distinct CDR3 sequences, around 29% of which appear only once. This clonotype was observed at least ten times. The blood draw at each of two time points yielded roughly 6 milliliters of peripheral blood. This clonotype originated in a donor of 50 years or more with non-small cell lung cancer. The input for sequencing was PBMCs, taken before or after stereotactic body radiation therapy (not recorded which).

The CDR3 bases are TGTGCCAGCAGCTTAGAAGTCGGGAGAGGGACCCAGTACTTC. Encoded protein: CASSLEVGRGTQYF. This sequence joins TRBV11-2 and TRBJ2-5, with D perhaps matching TRBD2 (6 bases). Germline V gene sequence: CDR1 SGHAT, CDR2 FQNNGV. The germline V and J ends were trimmed by 0 bases and 7 bases, with 12 bases remaining between them. The CDR3 runs to 14 residues.